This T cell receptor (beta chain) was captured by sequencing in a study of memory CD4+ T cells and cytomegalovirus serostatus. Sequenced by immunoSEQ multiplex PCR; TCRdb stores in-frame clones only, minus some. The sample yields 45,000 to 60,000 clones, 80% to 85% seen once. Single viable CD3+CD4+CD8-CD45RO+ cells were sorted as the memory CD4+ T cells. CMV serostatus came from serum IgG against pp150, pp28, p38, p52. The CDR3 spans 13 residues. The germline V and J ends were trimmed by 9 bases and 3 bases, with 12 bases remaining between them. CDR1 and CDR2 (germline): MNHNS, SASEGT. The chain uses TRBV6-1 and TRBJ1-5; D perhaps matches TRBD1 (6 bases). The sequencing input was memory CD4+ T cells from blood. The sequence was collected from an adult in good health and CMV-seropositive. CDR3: CASQTGANQPQHF. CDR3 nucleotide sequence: TGTGCCAGTCAGACAGGAGCCAATCAGCCCCAGCATTTT.